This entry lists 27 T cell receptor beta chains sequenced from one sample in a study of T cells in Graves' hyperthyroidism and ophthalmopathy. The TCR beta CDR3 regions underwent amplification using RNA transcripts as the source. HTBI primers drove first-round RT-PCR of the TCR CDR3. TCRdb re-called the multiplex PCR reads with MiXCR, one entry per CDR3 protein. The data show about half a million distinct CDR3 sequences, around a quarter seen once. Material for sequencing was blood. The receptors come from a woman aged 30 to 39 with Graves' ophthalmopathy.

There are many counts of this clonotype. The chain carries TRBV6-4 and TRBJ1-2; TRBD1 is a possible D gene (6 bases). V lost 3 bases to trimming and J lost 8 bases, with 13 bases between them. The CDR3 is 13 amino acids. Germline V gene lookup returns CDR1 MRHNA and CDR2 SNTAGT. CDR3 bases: TGTGCCAGCAGTGATGGCGTAGGGGGGGGCTACACCTTC. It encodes CASSDGVGGGYTF.

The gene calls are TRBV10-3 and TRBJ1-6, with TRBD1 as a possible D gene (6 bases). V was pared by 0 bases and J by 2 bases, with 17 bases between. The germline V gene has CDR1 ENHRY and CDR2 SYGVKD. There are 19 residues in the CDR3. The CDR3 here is CAISESGQGWSAYNSPLHF. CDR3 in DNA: TGTGCCATCAGTGAGTCGGGGCAGGGGTGGTCGGCCTATAATTCACCCCTCCACTTT.

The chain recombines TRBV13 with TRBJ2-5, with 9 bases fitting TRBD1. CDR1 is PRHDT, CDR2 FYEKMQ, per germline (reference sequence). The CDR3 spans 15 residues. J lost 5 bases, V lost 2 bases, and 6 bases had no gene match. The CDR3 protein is CASSLKTGGMETQYF. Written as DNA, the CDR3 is TGTGCCAGCAGCTTAAAAACAGGGGGCATGGAGACCCAGTACTTC.

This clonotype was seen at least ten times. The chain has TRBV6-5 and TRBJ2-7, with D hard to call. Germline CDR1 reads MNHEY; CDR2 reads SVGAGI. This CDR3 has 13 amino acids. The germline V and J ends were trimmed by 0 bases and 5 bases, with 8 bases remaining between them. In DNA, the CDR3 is TGTGCCAGCAGTTACTCGCTGAAGGACGAGCAGTACTTC. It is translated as CASSYSLKDEQYF.

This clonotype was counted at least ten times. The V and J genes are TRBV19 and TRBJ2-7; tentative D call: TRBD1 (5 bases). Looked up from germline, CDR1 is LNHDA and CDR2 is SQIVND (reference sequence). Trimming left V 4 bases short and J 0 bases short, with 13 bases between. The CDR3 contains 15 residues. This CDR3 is CASSTSGIGSYEQYF. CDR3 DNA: TGTGCCAGTAGTACCTCAGGGATCGGCTCCTACGAGCAGTACTTC. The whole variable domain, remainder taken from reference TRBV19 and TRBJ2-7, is DGGITQSPKYLFRKEGQNVTLSCEQNLNHDAMYWYRQDPGQGLRLIYYSQIVNDFQKGDIAEGYSVSREKKESFPLTVTSAQKNPTAFYLCASSTSGIGSYEQYFGPGTRLTVT.

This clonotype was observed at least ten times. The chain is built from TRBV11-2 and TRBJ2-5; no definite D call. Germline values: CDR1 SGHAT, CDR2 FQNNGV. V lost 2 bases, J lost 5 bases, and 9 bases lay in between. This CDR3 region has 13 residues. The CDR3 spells CASSLRALETQYF. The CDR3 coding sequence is TGTGCCAGCAGCTTAAGGGCCCTTGAGACCCAGTACTTC.

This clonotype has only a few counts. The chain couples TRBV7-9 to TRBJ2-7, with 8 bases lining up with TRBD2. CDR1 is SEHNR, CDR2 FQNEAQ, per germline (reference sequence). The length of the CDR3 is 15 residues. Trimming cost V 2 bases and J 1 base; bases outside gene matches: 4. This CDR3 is CASSLQTSGSYEQYF. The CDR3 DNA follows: TGTGCCAGCAGCTTACAAACTAGCGGTTCCTACGAGCAGTACTTC.

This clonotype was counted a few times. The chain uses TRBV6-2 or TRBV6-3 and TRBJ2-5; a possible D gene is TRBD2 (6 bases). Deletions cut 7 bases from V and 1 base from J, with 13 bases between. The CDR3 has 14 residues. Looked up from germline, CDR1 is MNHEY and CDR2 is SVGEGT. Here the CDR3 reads CASNLMGLQETQYF. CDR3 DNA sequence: TGTGCCAGCAATCTCATGGGACTCCAAGAGACCCAGTACTTC.

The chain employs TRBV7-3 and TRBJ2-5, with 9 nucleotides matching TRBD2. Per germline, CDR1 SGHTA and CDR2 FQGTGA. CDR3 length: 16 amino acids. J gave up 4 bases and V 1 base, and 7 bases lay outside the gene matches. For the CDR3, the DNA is TGTGCCAGCAGCTTAATACCCAGCGGGGGGCCAGAGACCCAGTACTTC. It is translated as CASSLIPSGGPETQYF.

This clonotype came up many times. CDR3 amino acids: CSADPGQGYEQYF. The CDR3 coding sequence is TGCAGTGCGGATCCGGGACAGGGGTACGAGCAGTACTTC. This chain connects TRBV20-1 to TRBJ2-7, with 10 bases aligning to TRBD1. Germline loops: CDR1 DFQATT, CDR2 SNEGSKA (reference sequence). Trimming removed 6 bases from V and 4 bases from J; junction bases left unmatched: 6. The CDR3 consists of 13 residues.

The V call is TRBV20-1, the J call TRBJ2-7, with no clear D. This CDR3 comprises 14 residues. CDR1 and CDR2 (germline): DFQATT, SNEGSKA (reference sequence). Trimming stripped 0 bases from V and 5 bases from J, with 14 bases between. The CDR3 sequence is CSARDAAVRNEQYF. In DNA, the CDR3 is TGCAGTGCTAGAGATGCGGCAGTTCGGAACGAGCAGTACTTC.

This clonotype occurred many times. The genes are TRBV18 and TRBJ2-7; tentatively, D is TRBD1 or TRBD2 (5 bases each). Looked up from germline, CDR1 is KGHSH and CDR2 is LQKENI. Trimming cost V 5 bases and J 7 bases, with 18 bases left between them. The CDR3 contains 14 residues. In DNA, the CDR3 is TGTGCCAGCTCATTATACTCCTCAGAGGGGGAGCAGTACTTC. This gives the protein CASSLYSSEGEQYF.

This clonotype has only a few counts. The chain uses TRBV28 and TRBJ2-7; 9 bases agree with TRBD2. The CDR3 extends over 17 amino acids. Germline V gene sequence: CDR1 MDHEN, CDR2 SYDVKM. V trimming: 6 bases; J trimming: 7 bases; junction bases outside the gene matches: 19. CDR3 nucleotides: TGTGCCAGCAGGCGCCCCGTACTAGCGGGCCCCTTAAAAGAGCAGTACTTC. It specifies CASRRPVLAGPLKEQYF.

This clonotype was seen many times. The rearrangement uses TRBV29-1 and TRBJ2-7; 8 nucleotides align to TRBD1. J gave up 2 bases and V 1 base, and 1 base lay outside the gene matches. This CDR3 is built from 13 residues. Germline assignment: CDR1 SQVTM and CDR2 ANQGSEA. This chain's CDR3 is CSVEGTGPYEQYF. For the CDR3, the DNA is TGCAGCGTTGAAGGGACAGGGCCCTACGAGCAGTACTTC.

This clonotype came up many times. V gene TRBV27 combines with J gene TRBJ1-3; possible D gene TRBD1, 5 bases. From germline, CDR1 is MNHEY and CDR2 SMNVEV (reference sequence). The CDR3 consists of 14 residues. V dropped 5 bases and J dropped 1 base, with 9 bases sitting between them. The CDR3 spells CASSPEGSGNTIYF. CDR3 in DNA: TGTGCCAGCAGTCCCGAGGGGTCTGGAAACACCATATATTTT.

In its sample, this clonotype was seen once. CDR3 sequence reads: CASSFDGPLTGELFF. The CDR3 DNA reads as TGTGCCAGCAGTTTTGATGGTCCTCTCACCGGGGAGCTGTTTTTT. The chain recombines TRBV12-3 or TRBV12-4 with TRBJ2-2; D ambiguous. This CDR3 region has 15 residues. Deletions cut 3 bases from V and 4 bases from J, with 12 bases between.

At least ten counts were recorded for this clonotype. The CDR3 spells CASSYDREAFF. DNA of the CDR3: TGTGCCAGCAGCTACGACAGGGAAGCTTTCTTT. The chain has TRBV11-2 and TRBJ1-1; tentative D call: TRBD1 (6 bases). V lost 4 bases and J lost 8, with 8 bases in between. The CDR3 sequence is 11 residues long. CDR1 is SGHAT and CDR2 is FQNNGV in the germline V gene.

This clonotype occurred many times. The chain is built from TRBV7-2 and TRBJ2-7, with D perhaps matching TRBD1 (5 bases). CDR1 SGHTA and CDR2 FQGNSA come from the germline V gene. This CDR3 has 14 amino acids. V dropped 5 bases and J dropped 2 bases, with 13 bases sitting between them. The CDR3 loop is CASSGQVTAYEQYF. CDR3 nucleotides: TGTGCCAGCAGCGGCCAAGTGACAGCCTACGAGCAGTACTTC. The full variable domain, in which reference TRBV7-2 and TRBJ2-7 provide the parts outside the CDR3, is GAGVSQSPSNKVTEKGKDVELRCDPISGHTALYWYRQSLGQGLEFLIYFQGNSAPDKSGLPSDRFSAERTGGSVSTLTIQRTQQEDSAVYLCASSGQVTAYEQYFGPGTRLTVT.

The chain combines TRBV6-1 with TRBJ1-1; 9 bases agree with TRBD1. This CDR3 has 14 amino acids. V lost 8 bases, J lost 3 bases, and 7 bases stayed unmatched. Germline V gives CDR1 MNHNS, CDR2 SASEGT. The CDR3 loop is CASRDREIYTEAFF. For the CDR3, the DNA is TGTGCCAGCCGGGACAGGGAGATTTACACTGAAGCTTTCTTT.

CDR3 loop: CASSLFPPEVVRWELFF. DNA of the CDR3: TGTGCCAGCAGCTTGTTTCCTCCCGAAGTCGTCCGCTGGGAGCTGTTTTTT. The chain has TRBV11-1 and TRBJ2-2; D gene ambiguous. Trimming took 3 bases from V and 9 from J, leaving 23 bases between them. Germline CDR1 is SGHAT and CDR2 is FQDESV (reference sequence). The CDR3 has 17 residues.

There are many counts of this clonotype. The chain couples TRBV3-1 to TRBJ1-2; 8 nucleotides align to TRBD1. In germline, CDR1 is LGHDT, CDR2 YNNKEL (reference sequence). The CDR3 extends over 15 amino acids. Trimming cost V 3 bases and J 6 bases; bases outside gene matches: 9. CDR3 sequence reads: CASSHSDRVVNGYTF. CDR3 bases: TGTGCCAGCAGCCACTCGGACAGGGTGGTAAATGGCTACACCTTC.

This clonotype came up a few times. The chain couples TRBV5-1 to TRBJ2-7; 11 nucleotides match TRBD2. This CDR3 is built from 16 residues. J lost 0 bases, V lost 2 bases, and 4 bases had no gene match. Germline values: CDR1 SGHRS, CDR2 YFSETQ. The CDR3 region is CASSFLAGGSSYEQYF. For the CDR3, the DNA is TGCGCCAGCAGCTTCCTAGCGGGGGGAAGCTCCTACGAGCAGTACTTC.

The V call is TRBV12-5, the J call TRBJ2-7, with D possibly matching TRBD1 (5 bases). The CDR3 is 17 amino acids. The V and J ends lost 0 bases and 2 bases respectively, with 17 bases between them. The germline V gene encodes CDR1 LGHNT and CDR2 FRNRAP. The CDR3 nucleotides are TGTGCTAGTGGTTTGGTACAATGGGGCAGCGAGACCTACGAGCAGTACTTC. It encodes CASGLVQWGSETYEQYF. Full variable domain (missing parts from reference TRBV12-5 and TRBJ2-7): DARVTQTPRHKVTEMGQEVTMRCQPILGHNTVFWYRQTMMQGLELLAYFRNRAPLDDSGMPKDRFSAEMPDATLATLKIQPSEPRDSAVYFCASGLVQWGSETYEQYFGPGTRLTVT.

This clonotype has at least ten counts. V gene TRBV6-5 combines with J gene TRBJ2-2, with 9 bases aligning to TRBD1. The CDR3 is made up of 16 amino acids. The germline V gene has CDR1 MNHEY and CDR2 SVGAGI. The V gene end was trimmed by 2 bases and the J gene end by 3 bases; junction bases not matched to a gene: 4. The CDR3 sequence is CASSYRTGDDTGELFF. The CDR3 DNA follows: TGTGCCAGCAGTTACCGGACAGGGGACGACACCGGGGAGCTGTTTTTT.

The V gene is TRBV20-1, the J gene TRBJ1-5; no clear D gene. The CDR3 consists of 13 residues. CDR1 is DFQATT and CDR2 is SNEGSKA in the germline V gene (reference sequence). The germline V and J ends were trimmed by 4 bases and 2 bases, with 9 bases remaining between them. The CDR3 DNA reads TGCAGTGCTATCGGTAGCGGCAATCAGCCCCAGCATTTT. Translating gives CSAIGSGNQPQHF.

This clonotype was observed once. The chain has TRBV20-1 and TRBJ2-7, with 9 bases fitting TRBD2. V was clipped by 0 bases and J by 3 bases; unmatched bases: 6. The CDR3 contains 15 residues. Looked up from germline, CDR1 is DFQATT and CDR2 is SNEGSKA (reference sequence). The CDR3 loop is CSARDVVAGDYEQYF. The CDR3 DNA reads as TGCAGTGCTAGAGATGTTGTAGCGGGGGACTACGAGCAGTACTTC.

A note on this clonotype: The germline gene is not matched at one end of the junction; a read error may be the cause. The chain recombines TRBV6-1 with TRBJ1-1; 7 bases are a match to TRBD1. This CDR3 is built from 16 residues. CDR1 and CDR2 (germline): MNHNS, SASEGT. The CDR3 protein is CVSLVGLGGANTEAFF. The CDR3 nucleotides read TGTGTCAGCCTGGTAGGGTTAGGGGGCGCGAACACTGAAGCTTTCTTT.